This T cell receptor beta chain was obtained from a study of blood T cell repertoires in COVID-19. Only in-frame clones appear in the TCRdb table, and some are missing; sequencing was by immunoSEQ multiplex PCR. The table includes around 60,000 clones, around 90% detected once. Germline loops: CDR1 SGHTA, CDR2 FQGNSA. CDR3 length equals 13 residues. The V end was cut by 1 base, the J end by 2 bases, with 6 bases between. The chain joins TRBV7-2 to TRBJ2-7; D not resolved. The sequence derives from a human donor with active COVID-19. The donor label of this sample is uncertain. Material for sequencing was peripheral blood. In DNA, the CDR3 is TGTGCCAGCAGCTTAGGAGCGCCCTACGAGCAGTACTTC. Translation gives CASSLGAPYEQYF.